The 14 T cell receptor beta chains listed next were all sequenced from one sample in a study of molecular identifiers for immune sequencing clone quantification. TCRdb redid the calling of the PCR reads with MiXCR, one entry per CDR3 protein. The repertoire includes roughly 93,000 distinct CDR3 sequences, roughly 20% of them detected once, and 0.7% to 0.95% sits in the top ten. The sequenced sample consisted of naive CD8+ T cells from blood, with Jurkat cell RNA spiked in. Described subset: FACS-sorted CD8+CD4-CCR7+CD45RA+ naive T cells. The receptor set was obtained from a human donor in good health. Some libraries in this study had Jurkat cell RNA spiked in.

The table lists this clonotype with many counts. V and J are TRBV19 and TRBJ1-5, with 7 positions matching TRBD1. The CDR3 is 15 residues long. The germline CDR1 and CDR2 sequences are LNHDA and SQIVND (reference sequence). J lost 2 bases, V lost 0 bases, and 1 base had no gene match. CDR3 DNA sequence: TGTGCCAGTAGTATAGAGGGACAGCGCAATCAGCCCCAGCATTTT. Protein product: CASSIEGQRNQPQHF.

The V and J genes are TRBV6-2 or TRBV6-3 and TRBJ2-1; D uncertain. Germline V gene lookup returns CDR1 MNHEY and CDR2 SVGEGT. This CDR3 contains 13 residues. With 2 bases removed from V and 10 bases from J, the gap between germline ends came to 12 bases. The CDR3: CASSYTIREEQFF. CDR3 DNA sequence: TGTGCCAGCAGTTACACAATCAGAGAGGAGCAGTTCTTC.

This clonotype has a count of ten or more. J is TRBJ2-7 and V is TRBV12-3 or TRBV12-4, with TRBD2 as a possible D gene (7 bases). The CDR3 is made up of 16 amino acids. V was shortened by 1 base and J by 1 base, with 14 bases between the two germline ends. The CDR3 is CASSLGSGGPSYEQYF. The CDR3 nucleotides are TGTGCCAGCAGTTTAGGGTCCGGGGGGCCATCCTACGAGCAGTACTTC.

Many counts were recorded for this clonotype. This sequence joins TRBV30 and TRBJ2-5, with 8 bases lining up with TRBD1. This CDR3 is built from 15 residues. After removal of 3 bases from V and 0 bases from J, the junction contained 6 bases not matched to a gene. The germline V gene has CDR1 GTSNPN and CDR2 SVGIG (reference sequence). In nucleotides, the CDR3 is TGTGCCTGGAGGGTAGACAGGGGCTACCAAGAGACCCAGTACTTC. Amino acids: CAWRVDRGYQETQYF.

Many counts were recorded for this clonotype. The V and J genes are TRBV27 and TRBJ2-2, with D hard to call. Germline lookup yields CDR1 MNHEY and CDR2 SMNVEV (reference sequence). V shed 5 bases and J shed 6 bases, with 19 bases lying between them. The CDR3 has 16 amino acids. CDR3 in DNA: TGTGCCAGCAGTAACAGATTTGGGGATTCGTCCGGGGAGCTGTTTTTT. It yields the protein CASSNRFGDSSGELFF.

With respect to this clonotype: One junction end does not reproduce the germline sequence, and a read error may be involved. CDR3 loop: CTSSLVGDSSYNERFF. CDR3 DNA sequence: TGTACCAGCAGCTTAGTAGGCGATAGCTCCTACAATGAGCGGTTCTTC. This chain connects TRBV7-9 to TRBJ2-1; D not certain. Looked up from germline, CDR1 is SEHNR and CDR2 is FQNEAQ (reference sequence). The CDR3 is 16 amino acids. Variable domain in full (rest from reference TRBV7-9 and TRBJ2-1): DTGVSQNPRHKITKRGQNVTFRCDPISEHNRLYWYRQTLGQGPEFLTYFQNEAQLEKSRLLSDRFSAERPKGSFSTLEIQRTEQGDSAMYLCTSSLVGDSSYNERFFGPGTRLTVL.

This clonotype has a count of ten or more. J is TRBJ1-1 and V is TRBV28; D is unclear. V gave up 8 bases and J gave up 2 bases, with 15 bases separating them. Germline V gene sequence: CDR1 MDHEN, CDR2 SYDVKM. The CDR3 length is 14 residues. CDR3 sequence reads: CASGLTAINTEAFF. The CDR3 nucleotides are TGTGCCAGCGGTCTCACAGCTATTAACACTGAAGCTTTCTTT.

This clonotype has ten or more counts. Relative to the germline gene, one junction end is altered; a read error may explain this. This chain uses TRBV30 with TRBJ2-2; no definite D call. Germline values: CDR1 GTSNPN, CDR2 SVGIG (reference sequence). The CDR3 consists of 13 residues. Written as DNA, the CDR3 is TGTGCCTGGAGTGCTTCGAACTCCGGGGAGCTGTTTTTT. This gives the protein CAWSASNSGELFF.

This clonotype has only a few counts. This CDR3 reads CASTPFSGGPPNNEQFF. CDR3 in DNA: TGTGCCAGCACCCCGTTTAGCGGGGGTCCCCCCAACAATGAGCAGTTCTTC. V is TRBV27 and J is TRBJ2-1; TRBD2 agrees at 9 bases. This CDR3 has 17 amino acids. Per germline, CDR1 MNHEY and CDR2 SMNVEV (reference sequence). V gave up 7 bases and J gave up 5 bases; unmatched junction bases: 15.

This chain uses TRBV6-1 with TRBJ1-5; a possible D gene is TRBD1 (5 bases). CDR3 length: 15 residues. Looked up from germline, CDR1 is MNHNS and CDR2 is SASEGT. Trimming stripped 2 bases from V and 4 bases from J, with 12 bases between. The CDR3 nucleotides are TGTGCCAGCAGTGAAAGTGTTTGGGGGAATCAGCCCCAGCATTTT. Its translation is CASSESVWGNQPQHF.

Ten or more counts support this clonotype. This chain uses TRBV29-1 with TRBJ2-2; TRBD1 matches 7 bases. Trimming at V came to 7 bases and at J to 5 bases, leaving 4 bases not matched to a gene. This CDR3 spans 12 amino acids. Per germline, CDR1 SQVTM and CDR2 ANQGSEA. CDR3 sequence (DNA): TGCAGCGCCACAGGGGAGACCGGGGAGCTGTTTTTT. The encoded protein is CSATGETGELFF.

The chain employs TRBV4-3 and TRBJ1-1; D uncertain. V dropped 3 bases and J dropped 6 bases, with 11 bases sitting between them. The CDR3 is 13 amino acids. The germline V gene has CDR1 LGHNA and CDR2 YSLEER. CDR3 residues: CASSQAEGPEAFF. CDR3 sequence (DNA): TGCGCCAGCAGCCAGGCAGAAGGACCTGAAGCTTTCTTT.

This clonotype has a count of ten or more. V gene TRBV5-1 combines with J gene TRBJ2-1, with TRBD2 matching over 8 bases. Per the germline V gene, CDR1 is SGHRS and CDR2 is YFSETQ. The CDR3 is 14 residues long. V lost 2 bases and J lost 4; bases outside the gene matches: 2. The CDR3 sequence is CASSFASGYNEQFF. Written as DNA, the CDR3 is TGCGCCAGCAGCTTCGCTAGCGGGTACAATGAGCAGTTCTTC.

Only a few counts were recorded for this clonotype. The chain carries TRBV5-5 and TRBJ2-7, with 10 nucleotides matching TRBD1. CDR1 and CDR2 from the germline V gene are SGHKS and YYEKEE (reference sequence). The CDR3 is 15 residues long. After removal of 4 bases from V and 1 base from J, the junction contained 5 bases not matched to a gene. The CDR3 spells CASSLGQGRSYEQYF. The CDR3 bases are TGTGCCAGCAGCCTGGGACAGGGGCGATCCTACGAGCAGTACTTC.